Included here is one T cell receptor (beta chain) sequence, with context. The clone's antigen remains unknown. The record has no base qualities; no much larger clone is one base away. This entry belongs to a study of radiotherapy plus CTLA-4 blockade in lung cancer (dated by TCRdb to 2016 to 2019). General notes on the study: Among enrolled patients, 15% to 20% had an objective response and approximately 30% reached disease control.

The CDR3, cysteine through phenylalanine, is 11 amino acids long. Only the CDR3 portion is preserved as DNA: 33 bases, with reading frame beginning at the first base. In the germline V gene (reference sequence), CDR1 corresponds to LNHDA and CDR2 to SQIVND. Trimming costs V 7 bases and J 4 bases, and their ends lie 5 bases apart. Library preparation employed the immunoSEQ multiplex PCR assay. Entries here come from immuneACCESS through TCRdb and include only in-frame sequences with V and J called. Some clones fail to appear in such tables; in the studies checked, an unresolved V gene covers under half of the shortfall, and the cause of the remainder is unknown. The sample has roughly 48,000 clones on record, around 86% of them singletons. 3% to 4% of the sample comes from the top ten. Results and caveats for the whole study, not just this receptor: After treatment with radiotherapy and ipilimumab, TCR clones that originated in tumors expanded in peripheral blood. Increased serum interferon-beta after radiation, together with early dynamic changes in blood T cell clones, were reported to be the strongest predictors of response.

Focal radiation therapy combined with CTLA-4 blockade (ipilimumab) was tested in patients with chemo-refractory metastatic non-small-cell lung cancer. This clonotype was obtained from a human donor with non-small cell lung cancer who had stable disease on radiotherapy plus ipilimumab. The receptor chain draws on TRBV19 and TRBJ2-1, with the D gene call left open. The material sequenced was peripheral blood, taken from a patient treated with radiotherapy plus ipilimumab. The CDR3 reads CASIQYNEQFF. In nucleotides, the sequence is TGTGCCAGTATCCAGTACAATGAGCAGTTCTTC.